The 11 T cell receptor beta chains reported below all come from one sample, sequenced in a study of CD8+ T cells in alopecia areata. Specified treatment: oral pan-JAK inhibitor, 5-10 mg twice daily. The authors extracted RNA and reverse transcribed it into cDNA as the sequencing template. Profiling relied on immunoSEQ multiplex PCR, and the TCRdb table lists in-frame clones only, not all of them. The sample lists approximately 200,000 clones, approximately 60% occurring once. The input for sequencing was CD4+ T cells sorted from blood, taken at week 4, from a patient treated with tofacitinib. The receptors stem from a human donor with alopecia areata.

This clone came up a few times. This same CDR3 is encoded by further DNA sequences in the sample. The CDR3 protein is CASSLQETQYF. The DNA for the CDR3 is TGTGCCAGCTCGCTTCAAGAGACCCAGTACTTC. The rearrangement links TRBV18 to TRBJ2-5; D is ambiguous. The germline gives CDR1 KGHSH, CDR2 LQKENI. The CDR3 runs 11 residues. V lost 6 bases and J lost 2, with 4 bases in between.

V and J are TRBV5-1 and TRBJ1-5, with D possibly being TRBD1 (5 bases). The V end lost 1 base, the J end lost 0 bases, and 11 bases lay between the germline ends. This CDR3 is 16 amino acids long. CDR1 is SGHRS and CDR2 is YFSETQ in the germline V gene. CDR3 nucleotides: TGCGCCAGCAGCTTGAAGGGGTCCTATAGCAATCAGCCCCAGCATTTT. As protein: CASSLKGSYSNQPQHF.

The V call is TRBV9, the J call TRBJ2-3; TRBD2 matches at 7 bases. This CDR3 is built from 16 residues. Germline V CDR1 and CDR2: SGDLS, YYNGEE. V dropped 4 bases and J dropped 1; count of bases not matched to a gene: 9. In nucleotides, the CDR3 is TGTGCCAGCAGCAAAACTAGCGAAGGGGGCACAGATACGCAGTATTTT. It is translated as CASSKTSEGGTDTQYF.

The rearrangement uses TRBV5-4 and TRBJ2-5; TRBD1 matches at 10 bases. V lost 4 bases, J lost 5 bases, and 8 bases stayed unmatched. Germline V lookup: CDR1 SGHNT, CDR2 YYREEE (reference sequence). The CDR3 loop spans 15 amino acids. CDR3 amino acids: CASSPSTGGGETQYF. In DNA, the CDR3 is TGTGCCAGCAGCCCCTCGACAGGGGGCGGCGAGACCCAGTACTTC.

The V gene is TRBV6-5, the J gene TRBJ1-1, with D perhaps matching TRBD1 (5 bases). The CDR3 contains 12 residues. Germline V lookup: CDR1 MNHEY, CDR2 SVGAGI. Trimming took 5 bases from V and 7 from J, leaving 11 bases between them. The DNA for the CDR3 is TGTGCCAGCAGTCACGGGACCCATGAAGCTTTCTTT. It yields the protein CASSHGTHEAFF.

This clone was observed a handful of times. The genes are TRBV7-2 and TRBJ1-4, with 7 bases matching TRBD1. V lost 0 bases and J lost 8; bases outside the gene matches: 12. The CDR3 is 17 residues long. From germline, CDR1 is SGHTA and CDR2 FQGNSA. CDR3 in amino acids: CASSLAAGGPSGEKLFF. CDR3 coding DNA: TGTGCCAGCAGCTTAGCGGCAGGGGGTCCGTCTGGCGAAAAACTGTTTTTT.

This rearrangement joins TRBV30 to TRBJ1-6, with D unclear. Looked up from germline, CDR1 is GTSNPN and CDR2 is SVGIG (reference sequence). The CDR3 loop spans 13 amino acids. Trimming stripped 4 bases from V and 6 bases from J, with 10 bases between. Here the CDR3 reads CAWNVDANSPLHF. The CDR3 DNA reads as TGTGCCTGGAACGTGGACGCTAATTCACCCCTCCACTTT.

This chain links TRBV6-5 with TRBJ1-1; D remains unclear. The CDR3 consists of 15 residues. CDR1 is MNHEY and CDR2 is SVGAGI in the germline V gene. The ends were cut back, 0 bases at V and 7 bases at J, with 15 bases in the middle. DNA for the CDR3: TGTGCCAGCAGTTACTCGGGGAGGGCGAGGAATGAAGCTTTCTTT. Encoded protein: CASSYSGRARNEAFF.

V usage is TRBV30 and J usage is TRBJ2-1; TRBD1 agrees at 11 bases. In germline, CDR1 is GTSNPN, CDR2 SVGIG (reference sequence). J gave up 9 bases and V 4 bases, and 8 bases lay outside the gene matches. There are 14 residues in the CDR3. The CDR3 DNA follows: TGTGCCTGGAACACCGGGACAGGGGGTGGTGAGCAGTTCTTC. This sequence encodes CAWNTGTGGGEQFF.

The rearrangement uses TRBV7-8 and TRBJ1-2; 8 nucleotides line up with TRBD1. This CDR3 region has 15 residues. With 8 bases clipped from V and 3 bases from J, the junction kept 11 bases outside the gene matches. Germline V gene data show CDR1 as SGHVS and CDR2 as FQNEAQ. The CDR3 region has the DNA TGTGCCAGCGGGCCTCGGACAGGGAAGGACTATGGCTACACCTTC. The encoded protein is CASGPRTGKDYGYTF.

The chain is built from TRBV18 and TRBJ1-2; D ambiguous. Trimming removed 0 bases at V and 6 bases at J, with 11 bases between. The length of the CDR3 is 14 residues. CDR1 and CDR2 (germline): KGHSH, LQKENI. The CDR3: CASSPPVYGNGYTF. CDR3 DNA sequence: TGTGCCAGCTCACCACCAGTCTACGGGAATGGCTACACCTTC.